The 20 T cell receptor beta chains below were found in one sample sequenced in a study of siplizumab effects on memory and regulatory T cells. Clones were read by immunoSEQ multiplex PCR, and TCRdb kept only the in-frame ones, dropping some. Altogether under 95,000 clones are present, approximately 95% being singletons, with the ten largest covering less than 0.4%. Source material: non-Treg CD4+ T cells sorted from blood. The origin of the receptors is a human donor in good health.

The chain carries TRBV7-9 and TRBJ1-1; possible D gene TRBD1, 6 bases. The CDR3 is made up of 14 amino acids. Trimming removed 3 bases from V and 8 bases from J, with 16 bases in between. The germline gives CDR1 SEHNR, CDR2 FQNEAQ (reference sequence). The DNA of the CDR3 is TGTGCCAGCAGCTTCAACTCCCAGGGGTTAGAAGCTTTCTTT. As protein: CASSFNSQGLEAFF.

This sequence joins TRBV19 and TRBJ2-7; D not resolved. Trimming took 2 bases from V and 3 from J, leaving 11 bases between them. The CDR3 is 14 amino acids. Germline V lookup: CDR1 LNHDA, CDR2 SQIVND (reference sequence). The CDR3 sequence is CASSITHADYEQYF. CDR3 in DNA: TGTGCCAGTAGTATAACCCACGCCGACTACGAGCAGTACTTC.

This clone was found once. The DNA for the CDR3 is TGTGCCAGCAGCTTGAACAGGGGGCTTGGTGGCTACACCTTC. Translated, it gives CASSLNRGLGGYTF. The gene calls are TRBV5-6 and TRBJ1-2, with 9 bases that match TRBD1. This CDR3 is 14 amino acids long. The germline gives CDR1 SGHDT, CDR2 YYEEEE. The V segment lost 1 base and the J segment 7 bases; nucleotides outside the gene matches: 5.

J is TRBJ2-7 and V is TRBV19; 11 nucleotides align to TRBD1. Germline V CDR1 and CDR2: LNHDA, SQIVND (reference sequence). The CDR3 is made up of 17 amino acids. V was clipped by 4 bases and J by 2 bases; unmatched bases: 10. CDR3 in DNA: TGTGCCAGTAGTACACGGACAGGGGGCGGTAGAACCTACGAGCAGTACTTC. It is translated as CASSTRTGGGRTYEQYF.

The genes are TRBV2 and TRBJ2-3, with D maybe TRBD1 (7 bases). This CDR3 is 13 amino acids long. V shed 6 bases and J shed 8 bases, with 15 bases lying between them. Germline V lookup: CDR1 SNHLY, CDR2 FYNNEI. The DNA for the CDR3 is TGTGCCAGCAGAGGGGGGACAGAGACTACGCAGTATTTT. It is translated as CASRGGTETTQYF.

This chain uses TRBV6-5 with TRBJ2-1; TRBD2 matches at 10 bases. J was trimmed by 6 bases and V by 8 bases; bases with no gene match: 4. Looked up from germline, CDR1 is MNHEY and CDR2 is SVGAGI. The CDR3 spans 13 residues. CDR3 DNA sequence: TGTGCCAGCTCACTAGCGGGGATCAATGAGCAGTTCTTC. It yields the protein CASSLAGINEQFF.

The CDR3 sequence: CASSVSPSRIGTGKAGELFF. In DNA form, the CDR3 reads TGTGCCAGCAGCGTATCCCCCTCAAGAATCGGGACAGGGAAGGCCGGGGAGCTGTTTTTT. The chain couples TRBV9 to TRBJ2-2; 9 bases align to TRBD1. J was trimmed by 6 bases and V by 1 base; bases with no gene match: 19. Germline lookup yields CDR1 SGDLS and CDR2 YYNGEE. The CDR3 contains 20 residues.

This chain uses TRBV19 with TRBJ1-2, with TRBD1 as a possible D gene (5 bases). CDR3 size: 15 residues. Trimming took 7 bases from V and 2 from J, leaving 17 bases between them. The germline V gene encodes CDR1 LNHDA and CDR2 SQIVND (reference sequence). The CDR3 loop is CASMARVTGNYGYTF. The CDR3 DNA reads TGTGCCAGTATGGCCAGGGTAACGGGGAACTATGGCTACACCTTC.

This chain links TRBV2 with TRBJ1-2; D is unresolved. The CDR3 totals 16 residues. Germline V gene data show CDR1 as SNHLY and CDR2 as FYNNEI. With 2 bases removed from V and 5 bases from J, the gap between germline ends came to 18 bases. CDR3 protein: CASSEMALRQEYGYTF. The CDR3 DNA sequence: TGTGCCAGCAGTGAAATGGCGTTGAGACAAGAGTATGGCTACACCTTC.

CDR3 protein: CASRDRGRREKLFF. CDR3 coding DNA: TGTGCCAGCAGGGACAGGGGGCGGCGTGAAAAACTGTTTTTT. This rearrangement joins TRBV6-4 to TRBJ1-4, with 11 bases aligning to TRBD1. Germline values: CDR1 MRHNA, CDR2 SNTAGT. This CDR3 is built from 14 residues. With V trimmed by 6 bases and J by 7 bases, 4 bases remained unmatched.

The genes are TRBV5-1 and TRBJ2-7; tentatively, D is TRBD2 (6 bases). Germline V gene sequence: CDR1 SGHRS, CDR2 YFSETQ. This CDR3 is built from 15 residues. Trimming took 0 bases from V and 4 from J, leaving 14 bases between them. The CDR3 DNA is TGCGCCAGCAGCTTGGCTTCCGGGACTGTGTACGAGCAGTACTTC. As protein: CASSLASGTVYEQYF.

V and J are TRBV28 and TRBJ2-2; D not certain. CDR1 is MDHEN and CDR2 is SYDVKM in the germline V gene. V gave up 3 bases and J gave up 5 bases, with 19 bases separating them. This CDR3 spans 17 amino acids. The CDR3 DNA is TGTGCCAGCAGTTTTAATGACGCGACGTGGGTTACCGGGGAGCTGTTTTTT. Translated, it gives CASSFNDATWVTGELFF.

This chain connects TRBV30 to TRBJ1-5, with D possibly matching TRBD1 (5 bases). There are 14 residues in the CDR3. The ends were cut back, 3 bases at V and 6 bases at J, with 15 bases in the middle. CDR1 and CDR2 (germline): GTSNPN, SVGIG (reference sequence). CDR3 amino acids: CAWSMGRMTQPQHF. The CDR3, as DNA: TGTGCCTGGAGCATGGGACGGATGACTCAGCCCCAGCATTTT. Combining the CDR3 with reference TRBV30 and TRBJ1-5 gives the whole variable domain SQTIHQWPATLVQPVGSPLSLECTVEGTSNPNLYWYRQAAGRGLQLLFYSVGIGQISSEVPQNLSASRPQDRQFILSSKKLLLSDSGFYLCAWSMGRMTQPQHFGDGTRLSIL.

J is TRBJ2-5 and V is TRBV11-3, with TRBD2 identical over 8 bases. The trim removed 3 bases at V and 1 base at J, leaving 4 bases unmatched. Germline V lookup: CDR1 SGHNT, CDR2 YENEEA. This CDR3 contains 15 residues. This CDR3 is CASSFQAGVQETQYF. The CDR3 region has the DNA TGTGCCAGCAGCTTTCAAGCGGGAGTCCAAGAGACCCAGTACTTC.

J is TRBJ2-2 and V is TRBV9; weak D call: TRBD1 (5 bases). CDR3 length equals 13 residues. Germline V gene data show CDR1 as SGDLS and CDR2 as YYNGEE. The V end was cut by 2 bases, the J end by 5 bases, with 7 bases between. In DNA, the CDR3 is TGTGCCAGCAGCGTGACAGCAACCGGGGAGCTGTTTTTT. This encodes CASSVTATGELFF.

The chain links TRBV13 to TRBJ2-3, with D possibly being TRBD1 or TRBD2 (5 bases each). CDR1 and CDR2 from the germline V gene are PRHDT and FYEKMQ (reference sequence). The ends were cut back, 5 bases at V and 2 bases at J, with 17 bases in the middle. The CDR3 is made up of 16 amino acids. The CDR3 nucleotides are TGTGCCAGCAGCATACAGGCATGGAGGAACACAGATACGCAGTATTTT. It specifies CASSIQAWRNTDTQYF.

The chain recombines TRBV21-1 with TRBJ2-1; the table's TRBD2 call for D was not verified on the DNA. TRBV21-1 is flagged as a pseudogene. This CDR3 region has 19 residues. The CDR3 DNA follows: TGTGCCAGCAGCAAAAAGAGGGGACTAGCGGGATTTACTTACAATGAGCAGTTCTTC. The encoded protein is CASSKKRGLAGFTYNEQFF.

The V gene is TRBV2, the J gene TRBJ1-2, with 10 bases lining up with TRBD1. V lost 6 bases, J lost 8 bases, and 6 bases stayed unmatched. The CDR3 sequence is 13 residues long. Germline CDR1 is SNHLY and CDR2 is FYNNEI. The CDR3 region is CASRRDRGGGYTF. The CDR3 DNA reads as TGTGCCAGCAGGAGGGACAGGGGCGGGGGCTACACCTTC.

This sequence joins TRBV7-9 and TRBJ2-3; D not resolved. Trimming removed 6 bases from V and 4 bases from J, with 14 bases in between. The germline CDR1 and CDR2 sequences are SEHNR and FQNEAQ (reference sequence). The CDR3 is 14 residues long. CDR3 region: CASRSDSPPDTQYF. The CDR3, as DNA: TGTGCCAGCAGATCAGACTCGCCCCCAGATACGCAGTATTTT.

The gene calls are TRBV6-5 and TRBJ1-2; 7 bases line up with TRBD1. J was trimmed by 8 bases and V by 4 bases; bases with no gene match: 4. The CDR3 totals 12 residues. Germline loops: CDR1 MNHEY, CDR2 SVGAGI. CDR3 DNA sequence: TGTGCCAGCAGTTCCAGGGACAGCGGCTACACCTTC. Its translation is CASSSRDSGYTF.